This T cell receptor (beta chain) was sequenced in a study of blood T cell repertoires in COVID-19. Study-wide background: Samples came from the United States, Italy and Spain, spanning acute and convalescent COVID-19. Sources were T cells, B-cell-depleted T cells, or PBMCs; the material itself was cDNA or gDNA.

The CDR3 consists of 13 residues. Germline values: CDR1 MDHEN, CDR2 SYDVKM. Trimming took 6 bases from V and 3 from J, leaving 12 bases between them. In the authors' methods: Amplification with reference gene primers provided the estimates of nucleated cell counts. Assay: immunoSEQ multiplex PCR; the TCRdb copy retains only in-frame clones and omits some. The V and J calls and clone size are taken from that table; D and trimming were inferred from the DNA. The table has 130,000 to 150,000 clones, approximately 80% seen once. The source of this sequence is a human donor in a cohort sampled during active COVID-19. The chain carries TRBV28 and TRBJ2-7; D is unclear. Material: peripheral blood. In nucleotides, the CDR3 is TGTGCCAGCAGACCGGTAACCCTCTACGAGCAGTACTTC. Its protein is CASRPVTLYEQYF.